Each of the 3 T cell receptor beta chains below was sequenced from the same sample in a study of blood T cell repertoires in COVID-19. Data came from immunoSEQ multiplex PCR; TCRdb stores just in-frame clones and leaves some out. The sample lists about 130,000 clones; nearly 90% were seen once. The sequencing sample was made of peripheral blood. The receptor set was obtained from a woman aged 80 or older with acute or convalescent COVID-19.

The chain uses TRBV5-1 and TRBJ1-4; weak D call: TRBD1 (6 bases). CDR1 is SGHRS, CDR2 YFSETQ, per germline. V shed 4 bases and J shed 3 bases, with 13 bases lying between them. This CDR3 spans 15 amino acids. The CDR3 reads CASSIGQYPNEKLFF. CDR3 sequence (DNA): TGCGCCAGCAGCATTGGACAGTATCCTAATGAAAAACTGTTTTTT.

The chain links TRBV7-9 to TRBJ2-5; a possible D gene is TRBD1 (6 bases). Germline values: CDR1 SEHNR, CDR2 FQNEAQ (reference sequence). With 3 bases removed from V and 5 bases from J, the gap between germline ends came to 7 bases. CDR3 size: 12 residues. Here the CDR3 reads CASSFQGETQYF. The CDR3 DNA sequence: TGTGCCAGCAGCTTTCAGGGGGAGACCCAGTACTTC.

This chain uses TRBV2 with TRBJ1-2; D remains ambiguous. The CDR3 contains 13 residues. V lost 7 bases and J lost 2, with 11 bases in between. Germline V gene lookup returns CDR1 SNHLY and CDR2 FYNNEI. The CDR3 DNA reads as TGTGCCAGCAAAACTCTTCCCAACTATGGCTACACCTTC. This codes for CASKTLPNYGYTF.